The source of this T cell receptor (beta chain) is a study of CD8 T cells in ankylosing spondylitis. MiXCR, run by TCRdb on the 5' RACE reads, gives a single entry per CDR3 protein. This sample carries 180,000 or so distinct CDR3 sequences, roughly 10% of them seen once, and the ten largest clones take 25% to 30%. Notes on the study in general: Blood of patients with ankylosing spondylitis appeared to be characterized by a TCR beta motif of fewer than 10 highly homologous variants. The authors found the disease-linked clones to be CD8+ and relatively rare in peripheral blood.

Regarding this clonotype: Its antigen is not identified. Given a much more abundant clone one base away, this may be a read error.

The germline V gene encodes CDR1 ENHRY and CDR2 SYGVKD. The CDR3 is 15 amino acids. The V and J genes are TRBV10-3 and TRBJ2-3; D is possibly TRBD2 (6 bases). The source is a male donor with ankylosing spondylitis or in good health (not recorded which). Sequencing was performed on blood, either unsorted or a sorted T cell fraction (not recorded which). The CDR3 region has the DNA TGTGTCATCAGTGAACGGGCGGGGTTCACAGATACGCAGTATTTT. Its protein is CVISERAGFTDTQYF.